A single sample gave rise to the 22 T cell receptor beta chains below, sequenced in a study of human T cells and chemical hapten exposure. Treatment here: therapeutic diphenylcyclopropenone sensitization with weekly scalp DPC. Unique molecular identifiers were affixed to discrete cDNA molecules within the library. TCRdb re-analysed the reads in MiXCR, keeping a single row per CDR3 protein. Of 940 or so distinct CDR3 sequences listed, less than 70% are singletons. The sample consisted of whole blood, taken before DPC sensitization or 2, 6, or about 24 weeks after (not recorded which). The source is an adult with alopecia areata. Some clones in this sample may be carry-over from other donors' samples. This table probably holds off-target reads from a library built for another chain.

This chain links TRBV12-3 or TRBV12-4 with TRBJ1-2, with D perhaps matching TRBD1 (6 bases). The length of the CDR3 is 12 residues. Trimming left V 6 bases short and J 1 base short, with 6 bases between. In nucleotides, the CDR3 is TGTGCCAGCAGGGACAGTAACTATGGCTACACCTTC. This gives the protein CASRDSNYGYTF.

This chain uses TRBV6-6 with TRBJ2-4; no clear D. Between the trimmed V and J ends, which lost 4 bases and 2 bases, there was a span of 9 bases. Germline-derived CDR1 and CDR2 are MNHNY and SVGAGI (reference sequence). The CDR3 runs 14 residues. The CDR3 sequence: CASSSSGTKNIQYF. The CDR3 DNA is TGTGCCAGCAGTTCCAGTGGAACCAAAAACATTCAGTACTTC.

The chain joins TRBV11-2 to TRBJ2-7, with 13 bases that match TRBD2. CDR1 and CDR2 (germline): SGHAT, FQNNGV. V was pared by 5 bases and J by 6 bases, with 13 bases of the junction left unmatched. The CDR3 covers 17 residues. Here the CDR3 DNA reads TGTGCCAGCAGCAAAGGGACTAGCGGGGAACGACGGGGCGAGCAGTACTTC. Encoded protein: CASSKGTSGERRGEQYF.

This chain links TRBV12-3 or TRBV12-4 with TRBJ2-5; D is unresolved. The CDR3 extends over 14 amino acids. Trimming removed 2 bases at V and 1 base at J, with 8 bases between. The CDR3 region is CASSLWGFQETQYF. CDR3 DNA sequence: TGTGCCAGCAGTTTATGGGGATTCCAAGAGACCCAGTACTTC.

The chain uses TRBV28 and TRBJ1-1; no reliable D call. The CDR3 is 12 residues long. Germline V gene data show CDR1 as MDHEN and CDR2 as SYDVKM. V lost 2 bases and J 4 bases, leaving 5 bases between the germline ends. In DNA, the CDR3 is TGTGCCAGCAGTTTAGATCTCACTGAAGCTTTCTTT. Translated: CASSLDLTEAFF.

This clonotype showed up just a few times. V gene TRBV30 combines with J gene TRBJ2-1; TRBD1 might be the D (6 bases). Trimming removed 6 bases from V and 6 bases from J, with 12 bases in between. CDR3 size: 12 residues. Germline V gene data show CDR1 as GTSNPN and CDR2 as SVGIG (reference sequence). Here the CDR3 DNA reads TGTGCCTGTAAAGGACAGATCAATGAGCAGTTCTTC. Its translation: CACKGQINEQFF.

This chain connects TRBV2 to TRBJ2-1, with 7 bases fitting TRBD2. CDR3 length: 14 amino acids. V shed 3 bases, J shed 6 bases, and the junction held 5 bases outside the gene matches. CDR1 is SNHLY and CDR2 is FYNNEI in the germline V gene. The CDR3 DNA reads as TGTGCCAGCAGTGAGCGGGAGACATCCAATGAGCAGTTCTTC. Residues: CASSERETSNEQFF.

The chain recombines TRBV27 with TRBJ1-2; maybe TRBD1 (6 bases). Germline CDR1 is MNHEY and CDR2 is SMNVEV (reference sequence). The length of the CDR3 is 14 residues. V dropped 3 bases and J dropped 4 bases, with 12 bases sitting between them. CDR3 region: CASSFWGAGYGYTF. Here the CDR3 DNA reads TGTGCCAGCAGTTTTTGGGGGGCTGGCTATGGCTACACCTTC.

Only a few counts were recorded for this clonotype. V is TRBV3-1 and J is TRBJ2-1; D possibly corresponds to TRBD2 (6 bases). The germline V gene has CDR1 LGHDT and CDR2 YNNKEL (reference sequence). This CDR3 is built from 14 residues. V shed 4 bases and J shed 11 bases, with 18 bases lying between them. The CDR3 coding sequence is TGTGCCAGCAGCCGCCGGGGAGTAGCGGATAAGCAGTTCTTC. Protein product: CASSRRGVADKQFF.

V is TRBV20-1 and J is TRBJ2-7, with D uncertain. This CDR3 is 12 amino acids long. Trimming took 3 bases from V and 0 from J, leaving 6 bases between them. Per the germline V gene, CDR1 is DFQATT and CDR2 is SNEGSKA (reference sequence). CDR3 sequence reads: CSASSASYEQYF. DNA of the CDR3: TGCAGTGCTAGCTCGGCCTCCTACGAGCAGTACTTC.

As DNA, the CDR3 is TGTGCCAGCTCACCAGCTAGAGACAATGAGCAGTTCTTC. Protein product: CASSPARDNEQFF. V and J are TRBV18 and TRBJ2-1, with D unresolved. The CDR3 spans 13 residues. Germline V gene lookup returns CDR1 KGHSH and CDR2 LQKENI. Trimming cost V 2 bases and J 5 bases, with 7 bases left between them.

In this sample, this clonotype turned up a few times. The CDR3 sequence: CASSYPGSNTEAFF. The DNA of the CDR3 is TGTGCCAGCAGTTACCCGGGGAGCAACACTGAAGCTTTCTTT. V usage is TRBV6-5 and J usage is TRBJ1-1; the D is unclear. V dropped 2 bases and J dropped 2 bases, with 9 bases sitting between them. The CDR3 extends over 14 amino acids. Germline V gene sequence: CDR1 MNHEY, CDR2 SVGAGI.

The rearrangement joins TRBV6-2 or TRBV6-3 to TRBJ2-6, with no clear D. The CDR3 contains 17 residues. Germline V gives CDR1 MNHEY, CDR2 SVGEGT. Trimming shortened V by 4 bases and J by 2 bases, and 15 bases separated the two germline ends. Here the CDR3 reads CASSLGQAFAGANVLTF. CDR3 sequence (DNA): TGTGCCAGCAGTTTAGGGCAGGCATTCGCTGGGGCCAACGTCCTGACTTTC.

The rearrangement joins TRBV11-2 to TRBJ2-5; no definite D call. Germline loops: CDR1 SGHAT, CDR2 FQNNGV. CDR3 length: 14 amino acids. V lost 4 bases, J lost 1 base, and 10 bases lay in between. CDR3 protein: CASSSGGFQETQYF. In DNA form, the CDR3 reads TGTGCCAGCAGCTCGGGCGGCTTCCAAGAGACCCAGTACTTC.

This clonotype was detected a few times. The chain is built from TRBV29-1 and TRBJ2-1; D may be TRBD1 (6 bases). This CDR3 spans 13 amino acids. CDR1 is SQVTM and CDR2 is ANQGSEA in the germline V gene. Trimming removed 0 bases from V and 12 bases from J, with 15 bases in between. The CDR3 region has the DNA TGCAGCGTTGAAGATTTGTGGGGCAGGGGGCAGTTCTTC. As protein: CSVEDLWGRGQFF.

This clonotype was detected a few times. This chain joins TRBV14 and TRBJ2-2; D gene unclear. V dropped 4 bases and J dropped 4 bases, with 7 bases sitting between them. This CDR3 spans 13 amino acids. Germline V CDR1 and CDR2: SGHDN, FVKESK. The CDR3 loop is CASSLSLTGELFF. CDR3 DNA: TGTGCCAGCAGCCTGTCGCTCACCGGGGAGCTGTTTTTT.

The rearrangement links TRBV7-9 to TRBJ2-5, with 9 bases that match TRBD2. Looked up from germline, CDR1 is SEHNR and CDR2 is FQNEAQ (reference sequence). Trimming took 6 bases from V and 6 from J; bases not matched to a gene: 8. There are 14 residues in the CDR3. The CDR3 DNA follows: TGTGCCAGCAGTTTGGCGGGAGGGCAAAAGACCCAGTACTTC. It encodes CASSLAGGQKTQYF.

CDR3 DNA sequence: TGTGCCAGCAAGGAGGAGGGGTGGACAGATACGCAGTATTTT. It is translated as CASKEEGWTDTQYF. The rearrangement uses TRBV28 and TRBJ2-3; possibly TRBD2 for D (6 bases). The length of the CDR3 is 14 residues. V was pared by 7 bases and J by 3 bases, with 14 bases between. The germline CDR1 and CDR2 sequences are MDHEN and SYDVKM.

The chain couples TRBV29-1 to TRBJ2-7; D gene unclear. V gave up 1 base and J gave up 1 base, with 8 bases separating them. The germline V gene encodes CDR1 SQVTM and CDR2 ANQGSEA. The length of the CDR3 is 13 residues. As DNA, the CDR3 is TGCAGCGTTGAAGGGGGTCCATCCTACGAGCAGTACTTC. Translation: CSVEGGPSYEQYF.

The rearrangement links TRBV20-1 to TRBJ2-1; perhaps TRBD2 as D (5 bases). Trimming took 4 bases from V and 6 from J, leaving 13 bases between them. This CDR3 contains 13 residues. The V gene's germline CDR1 is DFQATT and CDR2 SNEGSKA (reference sequence). Here the CDR3 reads CSANLRVGNEQFF. CDR3 nucleotide sequence: TGCAGTGCTAACCTGAGGGTGGGCAATGAGCAGTTCTTC.

The chain employs TRBV18 and TRBJ2-1; tentatively, D is TRBD1 (6 bases). V was pared by 5 bases and J by 6 bases, with 14 bases between. The CDR3 is made up of 14 amino acids. CDR1 is KGHSH, CDR2 LQKENI, per germline. CDR3 sequence: CASSTGSHGNEQFF. CDR3 in DNA: TGTGCCAGCTCAACAGGGTCCCACGGCAATGAGCAGTTCTTC.

This clonotype showed up just a few times. The genes are TRBV29-1 and TRBJ1-1, with no clear D. Germline lookup yields CDR1 SQVTM and CDR2 ANQGSEA. V was trimmed by 7 bases and J by 6 bases, leaving 15 bases between them. The CDR3 runs to 12 residues. The CDR3 spells CSAEAGWSEAFF. The CDR3 coding sequence is TGCAGCGCCGAGGCGGGGTGGTCTGAAGCTTTCTTT.